Listed below are T cell receptor beta chains from one sample, sequenced in a study of blood T cell repertoires in COVID-19. The method was immunoSEQ multiplex PCR; TCRdb's version includes in-frame clones alone and lacks a portion of them. Of some 150,000 clones in the sample, 70% to 85% are singletons; the top ten hold 1.5% to 2%. Sample: PBMCs or T cells enriched from blood (not recorded which). These receptors originate from a woman in her late teens or twenties who had been exposed to COVID-19. The conserved cysteine and the conserved F or W are not part of the CDR3 here. Each record gives: V gene, CDR3 length, J gene, CDR3 protein.

>TRBV20-1|9|TRBJ2-5
SALWRETQY
>TRBV7-9|12|TRBJ1-1
ASSLGQGNTEAF
>TRBV7-2|16|TRBJ2-1
ASSLPRGSGSSYNEQF
>TRBV11-2|11|TRBJ2-5
ASTGQNQETQY
>TRBV29-1|11|TRBJ2-2
SVGQDNTGELF
>TRBV4-1|12|TRBJ2-2
ASSQARNTGELF
>TRBV19|12|TRBJ1-6
ASSIPIRSSPLH
>TRBV7-2|15|TRBJ2-1
ASSLGLAGGFHNEQF
>TRBV27|15|TRBJ2-1
ASRLGVRTSGNNEQF
>TRBV29-1|10|TRBJ1-1
SVGIQAVEAF
>TRBV28|13|TRBJ1-1
ASSWGGARNTEAF
>TRBV12-3/TRBV12-4|10|TRBJ1-1
ASRNQGTEAF
>TRBV11-2|10|TRBJ2-7
ASSFFQVEQY
>TRBV6-5|10|TRBJ2-7
ANGQGHYEQY
>TRBV6-4|12|TRBJ2-5
ASSSTEAEETQY
>TRBV24-1|12|TRBJ1-5
ATSDSRGNQPQH
>TRBV18|13|TRBJ1-1
ASSRGILESTEAF
>TRBV7-8|11|TRBJ2-7
ASSPGTAPRQY
>TRBV7-2|13|TRBJ2-7
ASSSASGNLYEQY
>TRBV6-6|13|TRBJ1-1
ASSYSPSLAAEAF
>TRBV7-9|13|TRBJ2-1
ASSLGQRWYNEQF
>TRBV9|13|TRBJ1-2
ASSPRTGKAGGYT
>TRBV5-6|13|TRBJ2-5
ASSHTSGAQETQY
>TRBV5-4|11|TRBJ1-2
ASSLTGFYGYT
>TRBV7-2|14|TRBJ2-3
ASSLAPSLRTDTQY
>TRBV30|13|TRBJ2-7
AWSVLTVVGYEQY
>TRBV13|14|TRBJ2-1
ASSPAGTSEANEQF
>TRBV29-1|8|TRBJ1-1
SGGDGEAF
>TRBV30|14|TRBJ2-7
AWSPPHGGVSYEQY
>TRBV5-1|13|TRBJ2-3
ASSYLAGGQDTQY
>TRBV18|12|TRBJ2-5
ASSSQGARETQY
>TRBV30|11|TRBJ1-1
AWSTGMNTEAF
>TRBV2|14|TRBJ1-1
ASSARQGAGGTEAF
>TRBV27|12|TRBJ2-7
ASSFRAGYYEQY
>TRBV15|13|TRBJ2-6
ATSIGGAGANVLT
>TRBV28|12|TRBJ2-3
ASRVAGVIDTQY
>TRBV9|13|TRBJ2-7
ASSRDRGQPSEQY
>TRBV19|11|TRBJ1-2
ASSSSRTGGYT
>TRBV7-6|13|TRBJ1-5
ASSEQTGLNQPQH
>TRBV2|11|TRBJ1-2
ARRELGRGGYT
>TRBV11-2|14|TRBJ2-1
ASSQLAGGGYNEQF
>TRBV27|11|TRBJ2-7
ASQGGRAHEQY
>TRBV7-9|11|TRBJ2-5
ASLARDRETQY
>TRBV20-1|14|TRBJ1-6
SASPLNRVLNSPLH
>TRBV19|13|TRBJ1-1
ASSGGQYIRTEAF
>TRBV19|15|TRBJ2-1
ASSMRPGLARREEQF
>TRBV14|15|TRBJ2-1
ASSPRGLADHTGEQF
>TRBV5-1|13|TRBJ1-2
ASSLVSGANYGYT
>TRBV7-8|13|TRBJ2-7
ASSLGVGSYYEQY
>TRBV25-1|10|TRBJ1-1
ASSDSNTEAF